The sequence of this T cell receptor beta chain was determined in a study of T cell responses to AZD1222 COVID-19 vaccine. The assay was immunoSEQ multiplex PCR, and TCRdb's table has in-frame clones only and misses some. The sample shows approximately 170,000 clones, roughly nine tenths of them seen only once. The sequencing used peripheral blood, collected 28 days after the second AZD1222 dose. The sequence came from an adult who received the AZD1222 COVID-19 vaccine.

The CDR3 sequence: CASSSGRHGEKLFF. Written as DNA, the CDR3 is TGCGCCAGCAGCTCAGGGAGGCATGGTGAAAAACTGTTTTTT. The rearrangement uses TRBV5-1 and TRBJ1-4; TRBD1 is a possible D gene (5 bases). Germline V gives CDR1 SGHRS, CDR2 YFSETQ. The CDR3 covers 14 residues. V lost 3 bases and J 7 bases, leaving 13 bases between the germline ends.